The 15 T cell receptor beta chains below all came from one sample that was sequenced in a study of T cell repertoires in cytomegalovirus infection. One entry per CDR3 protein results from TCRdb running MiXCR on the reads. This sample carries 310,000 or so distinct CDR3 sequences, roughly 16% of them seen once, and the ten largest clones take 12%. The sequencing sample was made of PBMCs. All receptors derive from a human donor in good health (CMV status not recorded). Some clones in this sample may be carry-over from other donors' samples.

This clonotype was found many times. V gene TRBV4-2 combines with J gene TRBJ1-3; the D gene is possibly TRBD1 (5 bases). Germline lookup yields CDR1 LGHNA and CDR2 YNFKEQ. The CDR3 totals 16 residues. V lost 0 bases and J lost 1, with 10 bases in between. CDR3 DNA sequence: TGTGCCAGCAGCCAAGATGGACCAGGGTCTGGAAACACCATATATTTT. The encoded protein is CASSQDGPGSGNTIYF.

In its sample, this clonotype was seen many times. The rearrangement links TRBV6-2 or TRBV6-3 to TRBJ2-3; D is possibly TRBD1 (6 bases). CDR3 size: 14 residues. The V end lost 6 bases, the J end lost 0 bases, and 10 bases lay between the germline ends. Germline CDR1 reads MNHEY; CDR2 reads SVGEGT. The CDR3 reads CASSQDSSTDTQYF. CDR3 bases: TGTGCCAGCAGCCAGGACAGTAGCACAGATACGCAGTATTTT.

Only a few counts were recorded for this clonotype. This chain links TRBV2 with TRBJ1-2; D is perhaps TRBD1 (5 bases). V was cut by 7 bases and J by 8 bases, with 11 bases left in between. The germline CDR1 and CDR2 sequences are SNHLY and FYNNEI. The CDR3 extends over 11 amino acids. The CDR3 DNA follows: TGTGCCAGCACGGGCAGGGTCGGCTACACCTTC. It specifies CASTGRVGYTF.

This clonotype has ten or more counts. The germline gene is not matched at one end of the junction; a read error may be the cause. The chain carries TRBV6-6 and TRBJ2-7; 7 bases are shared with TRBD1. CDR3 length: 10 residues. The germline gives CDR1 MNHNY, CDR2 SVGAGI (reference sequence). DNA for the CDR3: TGCGCAGGGGGTAGCTACGAGCAGTACTTC. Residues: CAGGSYEQYF.

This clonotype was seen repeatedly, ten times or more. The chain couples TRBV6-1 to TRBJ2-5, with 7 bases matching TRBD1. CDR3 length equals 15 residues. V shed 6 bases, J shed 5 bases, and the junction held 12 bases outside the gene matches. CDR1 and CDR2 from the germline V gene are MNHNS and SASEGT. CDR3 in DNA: TGTGCCAGCAGCTTAGGGACAGTCGGACAGGAGACCCAGTACTTC. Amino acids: CASSLGTVGQETQYF.

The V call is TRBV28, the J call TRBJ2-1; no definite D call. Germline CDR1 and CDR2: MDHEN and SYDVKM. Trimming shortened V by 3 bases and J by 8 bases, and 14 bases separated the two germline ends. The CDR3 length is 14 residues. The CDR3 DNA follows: TGTGCCAGCAGTTTGGTTGGTAGGTGGGATGAGCAGTTCTTC. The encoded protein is CASSLVGRWDEQFF. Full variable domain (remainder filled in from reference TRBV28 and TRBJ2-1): DVKVTQSSRYLVKRTGEKVFLECVQDMDHENMFWYRQDPGLGLRLIYFSYDVKMKEKGDIPEGYSVSREKKERFSLILESASTNQTSMYLCASSLVGRWDEQFFGPGTRLTVL.

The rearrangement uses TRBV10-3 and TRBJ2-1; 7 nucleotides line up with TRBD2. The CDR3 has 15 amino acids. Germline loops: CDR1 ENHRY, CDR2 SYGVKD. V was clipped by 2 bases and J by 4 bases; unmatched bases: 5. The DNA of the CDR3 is TGTGCCATCAGTGAGAGACTAGCCCTATACAATGAGCAGTTCTTC. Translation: CAISERLALYNEQFF.

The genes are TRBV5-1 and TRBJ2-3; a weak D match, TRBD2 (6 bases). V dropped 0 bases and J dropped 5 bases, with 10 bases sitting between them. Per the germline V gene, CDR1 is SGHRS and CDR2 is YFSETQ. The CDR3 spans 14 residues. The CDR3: CASSLAGRRDTQYF. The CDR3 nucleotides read TGCGCCAGCAGCTTGGCCGGGAGAAGAGATACGCAGTATTTT.

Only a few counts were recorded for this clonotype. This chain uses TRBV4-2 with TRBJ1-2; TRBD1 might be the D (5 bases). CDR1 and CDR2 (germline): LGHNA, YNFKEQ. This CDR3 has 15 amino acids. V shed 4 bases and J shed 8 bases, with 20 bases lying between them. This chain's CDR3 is CASSPDVGGREGYTF. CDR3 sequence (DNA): TGTGCCAGCAGCCCCGACGTGGGGGGAAGGGAAGGCTACACCTTC.

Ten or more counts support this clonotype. The CDR3 DNA sequence: TGTGCCAGCAGCTCATCACAGGGAGGCACTGAAGCTTTCTTT. Its translation is CASSSSQGGTEAFF. This chain uses TRBV7-3 with TRBJ1-1; D may be TRBD1 (6 bases). Deletions cut 4 bases from V and 4 bases from J, with 13 bases between. Germline CDR1 is SGHTA and CDR2 is FQGTGA. CDR3 length: 14 amino acids.

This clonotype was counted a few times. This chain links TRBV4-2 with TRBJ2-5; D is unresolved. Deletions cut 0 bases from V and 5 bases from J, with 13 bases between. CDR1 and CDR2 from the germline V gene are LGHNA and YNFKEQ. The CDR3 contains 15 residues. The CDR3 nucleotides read TGTGCCAGCAGCCAAGATGGGCGGTTTGGGGAGACCCAGTACTTC. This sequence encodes CASSQDGRFGETQYF.

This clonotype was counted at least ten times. DNA of the CDR3: TGTGCCATCAGTCCCCGGGACATCTTAGCCCATGGCTACACCTTC. Translating it yields CAISPRDILAHGYTF. The chain has TRBV10-3 and TRBJ1-2; TRBD1 might be the D (6 bases). The CDR3 has 15 amino acids. Germline CDR1 reads ENHRY; CDR2 reads SYGVKD. Trimming stripped 5 bases from V and 6 bases from J, with 19 bases between.

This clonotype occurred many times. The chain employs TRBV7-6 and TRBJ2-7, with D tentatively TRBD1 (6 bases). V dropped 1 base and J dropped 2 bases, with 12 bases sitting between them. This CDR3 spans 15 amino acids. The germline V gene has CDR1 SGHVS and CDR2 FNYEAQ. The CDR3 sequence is CASSLETGRAYEQYF. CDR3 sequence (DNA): TGTGCCAGCAGCTTAGAGACAGGCCGGGCCTACGAGCAGTACTTC.

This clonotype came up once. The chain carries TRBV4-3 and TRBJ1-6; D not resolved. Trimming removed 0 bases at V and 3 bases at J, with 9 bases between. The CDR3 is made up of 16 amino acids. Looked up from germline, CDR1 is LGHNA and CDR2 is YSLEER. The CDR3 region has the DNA TGCGCCAGCAGCCAAGATTCGACGTTCTATAATTCACCCCTCCACTTT. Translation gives CASSQDSTFYNSPLHF.

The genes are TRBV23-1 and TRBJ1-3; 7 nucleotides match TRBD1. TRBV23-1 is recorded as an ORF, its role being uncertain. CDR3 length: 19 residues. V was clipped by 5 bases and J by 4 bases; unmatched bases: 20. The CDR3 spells CASSFLTPPQGSPGNTIYF. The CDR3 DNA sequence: TGCGCCAGCAGTTTTCTAACCCCACCACAGGGGTCGCCCGGAAACACCATATATTTT.